These T cell receptor beta chains were read from a single sample in a study of blood T cell repertoires in COVID-19. TCRdb's table, derived via immunoSEQ multiplex PCR, lists solely in-frame clones and lacks some. The repertoire holds about 94,000 clones, 80% seen once, with 15% to 20% in the top ten. The sequenced material came from peripheral blood. The source of these receptors is a woman older than 75 with acute or convalescent COVID-19. Each CDR3 is given with its conserved first and last residue. Each record gives: D gene, V gene, clone size, J gene, CDR3 length, CDR3 protein, CDR3 DNA. The D gene is left open where the match is weak. Clone size is shown for a subset of rows, as once, few, many or a class of expanded clone.

D: TRBD1; V: TRBV5-1; size: NA; J: TRBJ1-5; length: 15; CDR3: CASSLGQGPNQPQHF; DNA: TGCGCCAGCAGCTTGGGACAGGGTCCTAATCAGCCCCAGCATTTT
D: NA; V: TRBV5-1; size: NA; J: TRBJ2-2; length: 14; CDR3: CASRGGGATGELFF; DNA: TGCGCCAGCCGCGGAGGGGGGGCCACCGGGGAGCTGTTTTTT
D: NA; V: TRBV6-2/TRBV6-3; size: NA; J: TRBJ1-2; length: 11; CDR3: CASSYSHGYTF; DNA: TGTGCCAGCAGTTACAGCCATGGCTACACCTTC
D: NA; V: TRBV25-1; size: NA; J: TRBJ1-2; length: 14; CDR3: CASSEYRRNYGYTF; DNA: TGTGCCAGCAGCGAATATCGCAGGAACTATGGCTACACCTTC
D: TRBD2; V: TRBV5-1; size: once; J: TRBJ2-1; length: 15; CDR3: CASSQTSGIYNEQFF; DNA: TGCGCCAGCAGCCAGACTAGCGGAATTTACAATGAGCAGTTCTTC
D: NA; V: TRBV7-6; size: NA; J: TRBJ2-7; length: 16; CDR3: CASSLAGGGSGYEQYF; DNA: TGTGCCAGCAGCTTAGCGGGCGGAGGGAGTGGCTACGAGCAGTACTTC
D: NA; V: TRBV7-9; size: NA; J: TRBJ2-2; length: 15; CDR3: CASSLANWPYGELFF; DNA: TGTGCCAGCAGCTTGGCCAATTGGCCATACGGGGAGCTGTTTTTT
D: NA; V: TRBV6-5; size: NA; J: TRBJ1-5; length: 15; CDR3: CASSDSPLLHQPQHF; DNA: TGTGCCAGCAGCGACAGCCCCCTTCTCCATCAGCCCCAGCATTTT
D: NA; V: TRBV21-1; size: once; J: TRBJ2-5; length: 15; CDR3: CASSKRASGAETQYF; DNA: TGTGCCAGCAGCAAGCGGGCTAGCGGGGCGGAGACCCAGTACTTC
D: NA; V: TRBV27; size: NA; J: TRBJ1-4; length: 13; CDR3: CASSPFTGGGLFF; DNA: TGTGCCAGCAGTCCCTTTACGGGGGGTGGGCTGTTTTTT
D: TRBD1; V: TRBV5-6; size: many; J: TRBJ1-2; length: 13; CDR3: CASSLGQSYGYTF; DNA: TGTGCCAGCAGCCTGGGACAGAGCTATGGCTACACCTTC
D: NA; V: TRBV2; size: NA; J: TRBJ1-1; length: 13; CDR3: CASSQTGYTEAFF; DNA: TGTGCCAGCAGTCAAACAGGGTACACTGAAGCTTTCTTT
D: TRBD1; V: TRBV19; size: NA; J: TRBJ1-1; length: 15; CDR3: CASTKQGEGFAEAFF; DNA: TGTGCCAGTACCAAACAGGGGGAGGGTTTTGCTGAAGCTTTCTTT
D: NA; V: TRBV5-4; size: NA; J: TRBJ2-7; length: 13; CDR3: CASSLGHQYEQYF; DNA: TGTGCCAGCAGCCTCGGACACCAATACGAGCAGTACTTC
D: TRBD1; V: TRBV6-5; size: NA; J: TRBJ2-1; length: 15; CDR3: CASSSDRGSYNEQFF; DNA: TGTGCCAGCAGTTCCGACAGGGGCTCCTACAATGAGCAGTTCTTC
D: TRBD1; V: TRBV19; size: NA; J: TRBJ1-5; length: 18; CDR3: CASSIGPGQGLGNQPQHF; DNA: TGTGCCAGTAGTATAGGCCCGGGACAGGGATTGGGCAATCAGCCCCAGCATTTT
D: NA; V: TRBV3-1/TRBV3-2; size: NA; J: TRBJ1-6; length: 13; CDR3: CASSQDTTPPLHF; DNA: TGTGCCAGCAGCCAAGATACGACTCCACCCCTCCACTTT
D: NA; V: TRBV29-1; size: once; J: TRBJ2-7; length: 14; CDR3: CSAGGGTAYYEQYF; DNA: TGCAGCGCCGGGGGCGGGACAGCATACTACGAGCAGTACTTC
D: TRBD2; V: TRBV7-9; size: NA; J: TRBJ2-5; length: 16; CDR3: CASSLGRTSGKETQYF; DNA: TGTGCCAGCAGCTTAGGAAGGACTAGCGGGAAAGAGACCCAGTACTTC
D: TRBD2; V: TRBV5-6; size: NA; J: TRBJ2-1; length: 17; CDR3: CASRDTSGRFSYNEQFF; DNA: TGTGCCAGCAGGGATACTAGCGGGAGGTTCTCCTACAATGAGCAGTTCTTC
D: TRBD1; V: TRBV19; size: NA; J: TRBJ2-2; length: 14; CDR3: CASIDRENTGELFF; DNA: TGTGCCAGTATAGACAGGGAAAACACCGGGGAGCTGTTTTTT
D: NA; V: TRBV7-9; size: NA; J: TRBJ2-3; length: 13; CDR3: CASSSTNADTQYF; DNA: TGTGCCAGCAGCTCGACAAACGCAGATACGCAGTATTTT
D: TRBD2; V: TRBV2; size: NA; J: TRBJ2-2; length: 18; CDR3: CASTPGTSGGAATGELFF; DNA: TGTGCCAGCACCCCCGGGACTAGCGGGGGGGCTGCCACCGGGGAGCTGTTTTTT
D: NA; V: TRBV4-1; size: NA; J: TRBJ2-3; length: 17; CDR3: CASSQDDSGPSTDTQYF; DNA: TGCGCCAGCAGCCAAGATGATAGCGGTCCTAGCACAGATACGCAGTATTTT
D: TRBD1; V: TRBV29-1; size: NA; J: TRBJ2-7; length: 15; CDR3: CSALSGTGSPYEQYF; DNA: TGCAGCGCTTTATCCGGGACAGGTTCTCCCTACGAGCAGTACTTC
D: TRBD2; V: TRBV10-1; size: NA; J: TRBJ2-4; length: 14; CDR3: CASSPGGAKNIQYF; DNA: TGCGCCAGCAGTCCGGGGGGGGCCAAAAACATTCAGTACTTC
D: NA; V: TRBV5-1; size: NA; J: TRBJ1-4; length: 14; CDR3: CASSPTSTNEKLFF; DNA: TGCGCCAGCAGCCCGACATCAACTAATGAAAAACTGTTTTTT
D: TRBD1; V: TRBV4-2; size: NA; J: TRBJ1-2; length: 16; CDR3: CASSQDPRQGNYGYTF; DNA: TGTGCCAGCAGCCAAGATCCCCGACAGGGGAACTATGGCTACACCTTC
D: TRBD1; V: TRBV7-9; size: once; J: TRBJ1-2; length: 13; CDR3: CASSTGQYYGYTF; DNA: TGTGCCAGCAGTACGGGACAGTACTATGGCTACACCTTC
D: TRBD1; V: TRBV3-1/TRBV3-2; size: NA; J: TRBJ2-4; length: 19; CDR3: CASSPGRGQGMIGKNIQYF; DNA: TGTGCCAGCAGCCCCGGTAGGGGGCAGGGGATGATAGGCAAAAACATTCAGTACTTC
D: TRBD1; V: TRBV12-3/TRBV12-4; size: NA; J: TRBJ1-2; length: 13; CDR3: CASGDRATGGYTF; DNA: TGTGCCAGCGGAGACAGGGCTACGGGAGGCTACACCTTC
D: NA; V: TRBV18; size: NA; J: TRBJ1-5; length: 15; CDR3: CASSPNRHMNQPQHF; DNA: TGTGCCAGCTCACCAAACAGACACATGAATCAGCCCCAGCATTTT
D: NA; V: TRBV27; size: NA; J: TRBJ1-4; length: 16; CDR3: CASRLFGRATNEKLFF; DNA: TGTGCCAGCCGCCTTTTTGGGCGCGCAACTAATGAAAAACTGTTTTTT
D: NA; V: TRBV20-1; size: NA; J: TRBJ2-1; length: 11; CDR3: CSVGFGNEQFF; DNA: TGCAGTGTCGGGTTCGGCAATGAGCAGTTCTTC
D: NA; V: TRBV4-1; size: few; J: TRBJ1-1; length: 14; CDR3: CASSQPTARTEAFF; DNA: TGCGCCAGCAGCCAACCAACAGCCCGAACTGAAGCTTTCTTT
D: NA; V: TRBV5-5; size: NA; J: TRBJ1-1; length: 18; CDR3: CASNPRREITEVYTEAFF; DNA: TGTGCCAGCAACCCTAGAAGGGAGATTACGGAGGTATACACTGAAGCTTTCTTT
D: NA; V: TRBV6-2/TRBV6-3; size: NA; J: TRBJ2-3; length: 14; CDR3: CASSWDSSTDTQYF; DNA: TGTGCCAGCAGTTGGGACTCCAGCACAGATACGCAGTATTTT
D: NA; V: TRBV3-1/TRBV3-2; size: NA; J: TRBJ2-7; length: 13; CDR3: CASSKQGNYEQYF; DNA: TGTGCCAGCAGCAAACAGGGAAACTACGAGCAGTACTTC
D: NA; V: TRBV4-1; size: NA; J: TRBJ1-5; length: 14; CDR3: CASSRGRGNQPQHF; DNA: TGCGCCAGCAGCCGCGGTCGGGGCAATCAGCCCCAGCATTTT
D: TRBD1; V: TRBV30; size: NA; J: TRBJ1-2; length: 13; CDR3: CAYGQDDWYGYTF; DNA: TGTGCCTACGGACAGGACGATTGGTATGGCTACACCTTC
D: NA; V: TRBV19; size: NA; J: TRBJ1-1; length: 15; CDR3: CASSIFPEFGAEAFF; DNA: TGTGCCAGTAGTATTTTTCCTGAATTCGGGGCTGAAGCTTTCTTT